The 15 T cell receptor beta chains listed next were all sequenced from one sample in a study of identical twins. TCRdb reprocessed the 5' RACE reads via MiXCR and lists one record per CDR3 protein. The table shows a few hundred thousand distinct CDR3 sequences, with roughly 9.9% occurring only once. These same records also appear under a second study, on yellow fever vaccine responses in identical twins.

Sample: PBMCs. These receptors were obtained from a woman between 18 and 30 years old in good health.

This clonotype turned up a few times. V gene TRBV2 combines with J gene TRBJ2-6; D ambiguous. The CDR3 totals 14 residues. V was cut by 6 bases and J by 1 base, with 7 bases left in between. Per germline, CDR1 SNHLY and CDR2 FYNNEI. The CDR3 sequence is CASRQGSGANVLTF. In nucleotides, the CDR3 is TGTGCCAGCAGACAAGGGTCTGGGGCCAACGTCCTGACTTTC.

The CDR3 region has the DNA TGCAGTGCTAGAATAGCGGGATTCACCGGGGAGCTGTTTTTT. Its protein is CSARIAGFTGELFF. The chain carries TRBV20-1 and TRBJ2-2; TRBD2 agrees at 8 bases. The CDR3 totals 14 residues. CDR1 is DFQATT and CDR2 is SNEGSKA in the germline V gene (reference sequence). After removal of 2 bases from V and 4 bases from J, the junction contained 3 bases not matched to a gene.

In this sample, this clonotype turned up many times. As DNA, the CDR3 is TGCGCCAGCAGCCAAGGGGGACTAGCGGGAGGGAAAGAGACCCAGTACTTC. Its protein product is CASSQGGLAGGKETQYF. The chain carries TRBV4-3 and TRBJ2-5; 16 nucleotides align to TRBD2. There are 17 residues in the CDR3. With 1 base clipped from V and 3 bases from J, the junction kept 2 bases outside the gene matches. Germline values: CDR1 LGHNA, CDR2 YSLEER.

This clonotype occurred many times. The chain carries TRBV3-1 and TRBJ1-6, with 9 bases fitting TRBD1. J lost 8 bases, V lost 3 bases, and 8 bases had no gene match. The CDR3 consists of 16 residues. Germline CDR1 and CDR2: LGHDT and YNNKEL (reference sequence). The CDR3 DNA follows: TGTGCCAGCAGCCAGGCGGACAGGGGCCTTTATTCACCCCTCCACTTT. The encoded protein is CASSQADRGLYSPLHF.

The CDR3 loop reads CSARSGLTYEQYF. The DNA of the CDR3 is TGCAGTGCTAGAAGCGGGCTAACCTACGAGCAGTACTTC. The chain is built from TRBV20-1 and TRBJ2-7, with D perhaps TRBD2 (6 bases). CDR1 is DFQATT, CDR2 SNEGSKA, per germline (reference sequence). The germline V and J ends were trimmed by 2 bases and 2 bases, with 10 bases remaining between them. The CDR3 length is 13 residues.

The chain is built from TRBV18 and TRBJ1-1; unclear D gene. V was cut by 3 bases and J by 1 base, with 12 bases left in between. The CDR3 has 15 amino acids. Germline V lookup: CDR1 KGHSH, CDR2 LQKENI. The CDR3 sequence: CASSPTTSQNTEAFF. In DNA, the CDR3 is TGTGCCAGCTCACCTACGACAAGCCAGAACACTGAAGCTTTCTTT.

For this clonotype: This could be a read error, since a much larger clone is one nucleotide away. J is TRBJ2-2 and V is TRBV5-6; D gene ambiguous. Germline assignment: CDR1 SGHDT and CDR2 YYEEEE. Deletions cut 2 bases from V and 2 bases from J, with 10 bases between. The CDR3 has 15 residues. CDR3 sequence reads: CASSFDEINTGELFF. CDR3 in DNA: TGTGCCAGCAGCTTTGACGAGATAAACACCGGGGAGCTGTTTTTT.

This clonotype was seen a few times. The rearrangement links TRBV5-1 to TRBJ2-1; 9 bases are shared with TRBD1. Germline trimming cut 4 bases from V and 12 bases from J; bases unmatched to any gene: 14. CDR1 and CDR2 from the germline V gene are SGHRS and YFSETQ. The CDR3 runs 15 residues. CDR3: CASSTRTGAVVGQFF. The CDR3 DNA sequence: TGCGCCAGCAGCACCCGGACAGGGGCGGTAGTGGGGCAGTTCTTC. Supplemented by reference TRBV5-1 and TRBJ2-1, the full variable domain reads KAGVTQTPRYLIKTRGQQVTLSCSPISGHRSVSWYQQTPGQGLQFLFEYFSETQRNKGNFPGRFSGRQFSNSRSEMNVSTLELGDSALYLCASSTRTGAVVGQFFGPGTRLTVL.

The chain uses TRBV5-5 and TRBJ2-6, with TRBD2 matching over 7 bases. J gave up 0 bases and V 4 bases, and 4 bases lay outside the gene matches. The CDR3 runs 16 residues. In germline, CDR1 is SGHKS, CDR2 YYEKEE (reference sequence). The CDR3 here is CASSPGLTSGANVLTF. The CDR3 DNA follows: TGTGCCAGCAGCCCGGGACTAACCTCTGGGGCCAACGTCCTGACTTTC. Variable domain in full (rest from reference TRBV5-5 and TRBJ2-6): DAGVTQSPTHLIKTRGQQVTLRCSPISGHKSVSWYQQVLGQGPQFIFQYYEKEERGRGNFPDRFSARQFPNYSSELNVNALLLGDSALYLCASSPGLTSGANVLTFGAGSRLTVL.

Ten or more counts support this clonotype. In nucleotides, the CDR3 is TGCGCCAGCAGCGCTAATGCGGGGAGCTCCTACGAGCAGTACTTC. Residues: CASSANAGSSYEQYF. The rearrangement links TRBV5-1 to TRBJ2-7, with a weak D call TRBD2 (6 bases). This CDR3 comprises 15 residues. The germline V and J ends were trimmed by 4 bases and 0 bases, with 14 bases remaining between them. The germline V gene encodes CDR1 SGHRS and CDR2 YFSETQ. The full variable domain, in which reference TRBV5-1 and TRBJ2-7 provide the parts outside the CDR3, is KAGVTQTPRYLIKTRGQQVTLSCSPISGHRSVSWYQQTPGQGLQFLFEYFSETQRNKGNFPGRFSGRQFSNSRSEMNVSTLELGDSALYLCASSANAGSSYEQYFGPGTRLTVT.

The CDR3 is CASSQSALLTEQFF. The CDR3 DNA reads TGTGCCAGCAGCCAGTCAGCACTACTAACAGAGCAGTTCTTC. The V and J genes are TRBV4-2 and TRBJ2-1; no definite D call. This CDR3 spans 14 amino acids. The V end was cut by 3 bases, the J end by 10 bases, with 16 bases between. Germline values: CDR1 LGHNA, CDR2 YNFKEQ.

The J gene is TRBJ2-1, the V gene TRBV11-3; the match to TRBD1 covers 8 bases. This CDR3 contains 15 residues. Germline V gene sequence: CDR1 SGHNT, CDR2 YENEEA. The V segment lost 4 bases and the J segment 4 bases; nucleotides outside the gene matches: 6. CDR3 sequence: CASSSGQVYYNEQFF. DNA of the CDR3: TGTGCCAGCAGCTCGGGACAGGTTTATTACAATGAGCAGTTCTTC.

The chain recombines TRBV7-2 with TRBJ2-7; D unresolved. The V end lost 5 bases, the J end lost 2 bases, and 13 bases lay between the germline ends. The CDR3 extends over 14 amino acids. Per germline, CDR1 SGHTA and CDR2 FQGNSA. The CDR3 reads CASSTPAGAYEQYF. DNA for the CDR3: TGTGCCAGCAGCACTCCAGCAGGAGCCTACGAGCAGTACTTC. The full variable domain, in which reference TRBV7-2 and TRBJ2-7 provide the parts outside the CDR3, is GAGVSQSPSNKVTEKGKDVELRCDPISGHTALYWYRQSLGQGLEFLIYFQGNSAPDKSGLPSDRFSAERTGGSVSTLTIQRTQQEDSAVYLCASSTPAGAYEQYFGPGTRLTVT.

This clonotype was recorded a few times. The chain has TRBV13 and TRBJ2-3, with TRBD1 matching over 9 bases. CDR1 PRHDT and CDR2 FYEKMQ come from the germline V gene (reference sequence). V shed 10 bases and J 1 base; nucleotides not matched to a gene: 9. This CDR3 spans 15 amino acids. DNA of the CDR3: TGTGCCACCTTAAAACAGGGGGCGGGCACAGATACGCAGTATTTT. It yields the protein CATLKQGAGTDTQYF.

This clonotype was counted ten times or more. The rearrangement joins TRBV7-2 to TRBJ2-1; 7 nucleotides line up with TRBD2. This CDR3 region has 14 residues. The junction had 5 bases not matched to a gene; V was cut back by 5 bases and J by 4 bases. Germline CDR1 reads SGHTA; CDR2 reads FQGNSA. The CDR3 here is CASSPKAGYNEQFF. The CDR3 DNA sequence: TGTGCCAGCAGCCCCAAAGCGGGGTACAATGAGCAGTTCTTC.